Each of the 7 T cell receptor beta chains below was sequenced from the same sample in a study of regulatory T cells in long-lasting Graves disease. Libraries of TCR beta came from iRepertoire HTBI primers plus Arm-PCR of CDR3 regions. TCRdb re-called the multiplex PCR reads through MiXCR, storing one row per CDR3 protein. The repertoire has 400,000 to 450,000 distinct CDR3 sequences, about 15% of them found once; the top ten carry roughly a tenth. Time point indicated: newly diagnosed GD, antithyroid drugs for less than 3 months. With RNA extracted from PBMCs as input, the TCR library was made. The same sample was also studied in work on T cells in Graves' hyperthyroidism and ophthalmopathy.

Sample: peripheral blood mononuclear cells (PBMCs), taken at new diagnosis, from a patient treated with antithyroid drugs. All receptors derive from a woman in her twenties or thirties with Graves disease.

This clonotype was seen repeatedly, ten times or more. The chain joins TRBV3-1 to TRBJ1-1; 8 bases align to TRBD1. Germline values: CDR1 LGHDT, CDR2 YNNKEL (reference sequence). V shed 4 bases, J shed 2 bases, and the junction held 6 bases outside the gene matches. CDR3 length equals 15 residues. In DNA, the CDR3 is TGTGCCAGCAGCCCCCAGGGGGCTCTTAACACTGAAGCTTTCTTT. It yields the protein CASSPQGALNTEAFF.

Comments on this clonotype: The junction and the germline gene differ at one end; a read error may be behind it. The chain is built from TRBV7-7 and TRBJ2-2, with D tentatively TRBD1 (6 bases). CDR1 is SSHAT, CDR2 FNYEAQ, per germline (reference sequence). CDR3 length: 15 amino acids. CDR3 nucleotide sequence: TGTGCTAGCAGCCCACAGGGCCCGGGAACCGGGGAGCTGTTTTTT. Residues: CASSPQGPGTGELFF.

Worth noting for this clonotype: This likely came from a read error, as a far larger clone is one base away. The chain is built from TRBV7-2 and TRBJ2-5, with unresolved D. This CDR3 comprises 13 residues. The germline CDR1 and CDR2 sequences are SGHTA and FQGNSA. The DNA for the CDR3 is TGTGCCAGCAGCTTAGTTCGTGGCGATGAGCAGCTCTTC. Translating it yields CASSLVRGDEQLF.

The table lists this clonotype with a few counts. The chain employs TRBV5-1 and TRBJ2-3; no reliable D call. CDR1 and CDR2 from the germline V gene are SGHRS and YFSETQ. The CDR3 runs to 14 residues. Trimming removed 1 base from V and 2 bases from J, with 8 bases in between. Written as DNA, the CDR3 is TGCGCCAGCAGCTTGCGGCAGCACACAGATACGCAGTATTTT. This sequence encodes CASSLRQHTDTQYF. The full variable domain, with the rest looked up from reference TRBV5-1 and TRBJ2-3, is KAGVTQTPRYLIKTRGQQVTLSCSPISGHRSVSWYQQTPGQGLQFLFEYFSETQRNKGNFPGRFSGRQFSNSRSEMNVSTLELGDSALYLCASSLRQHTDTQYFGPGTRLTVL.

This clonotype has at least ten counts. J is TRBJ2-1 and V is TRBV7-9; the D call may be TRBD1 or TRBD2 (5 bases each). Germline-derived CDR1 and CDR2 are SEHNR and FQNEAQ (reference sequence). Trimming removed 5 bases at V and 2 bases at J, with 13 bases between. CDR3 size: 15 residues. This CDR3 is CASSLRGATYNEQFF. CDR3 bases: TGTGCCAGCAGCCTCCGAGGGGCCACCTACAATGAGCAGTTCTTC. Combining the CDR3 with reference TRBV7-9 and TRBJ2-1 gives the whole variable domain DTGVSQNPRHKITKRGQNVTFRCDPISEHNRLYWYRQTLGQGPEFLTYFQNEAQLEKSRLLSDRFSAERPKGSFSTLEIQRTEQGDSAMYLCASSLRGATYNEQFFGPGTRLTVL.

In this sample, this clonotype turned up a few times. V and J are TRBV4-2 and TRBJ2-2; TRBD1 matches 9 bases. With V trimmed by 5 bases and J by 1 base, 5 bases remained unmatched. CDR3 length: 16 residues. From germline, CDR1 is LGHNA and CDR2 YNFKEQ. The CDR3 sequence: CASSFHRGRNTGELFF. The CDR3 DNA is TGTGCCAGCAGCTTTCACAGGGGGCGGAACACCGGGGAGCTGTTTTTT.

The CDR3 spells CASTRQGFGYEAFF. CDR3 nucleotides: TGTGCCAGCACCCGTCAGGGGTTCGGGTATGAAGCTTTCTTT. The V and J genes are TRBV5-8 and TRBJ1-1; the D gene is possibly TRBD1 (6 bases). The CDR3 is made up of 14 amino acids. The V gene lost 6 bases and the J gene lost 7 bases, with 19 bases spanning the gap. Germline values: CDR1 SGHTS, CDR2 YDEGEE.